The TCR beta chain under discussion was sequenced for a study of T cells in Graves' hyperthyroidism and ophthalmopathy. Study-level background: Peripheral blood collection took place at initial diagnosis, before any treatment.

Trimming removed 4 bases at V and 7 bases at J, with 13 bases between. The V gene's germline CDR1 is MNHNS and CDR2 SASEGT. The CDR3 covers 13 residues. Study-wide results and limits: Median prediction lead before ophthalmopathy onset was about 6.7 months with the model.

Stability of Graves' hyperthyroidism was defined as absent ophthalmopathy progression within 18 months. Extraction of PBMCs used roughly 9.3 ml of fresh peripheral blood. This clonotype was detected ten times or more. Antigen unknown. The TCR beta CDR3 regions underwent amplification using RNA transcripts as the source. First-round RT-PCR with HTBI primers amplified the TCR CDR3 region. TCRdb used MiXCR to reprocess the multiplex PCR reads, holding one entry per CDR3 protein. This table holds about 500,000 distinct CDR3 sequences, 13% to 15% found once. The sequence derives from a woman between 18 and 29 years old with Graves' hyperthyroidism. Material for sequencing was blood. The J gene is TRBJ2-5, the V gene TRBV6-1; no clear D. CDR3 nucleotide sequence: TGTGCCAGCAGTGCATTGCACCCGGGGACCCAGTACTTC. The encoded protein is CASSALHPGTQYF.